These 25 T cell receptor beta chains share one sample of origin, sequenced in a study of cytomegalovirus exposure and HLA in healthy donors. PCR primers comprised 60 Vbeta and 13 Jbeta primers. This table comes from immunoSEQ multiplex PCR, and its TCRdb copy is limited to in-frame clones, with some not included. The table records about 190,000 clones, 78% of them present only once. The sequenced material came from PBMCs. These receptors were collected from a woman aged 25-40 years in good health and CMV-seropositive.

This chain links TRBV6-5 with TRBJ1-1; a weak D match, TRBD1 (5 bases). CDR3 length: 14 residues. The V gene's germline CDR1 is MNHEY and CDR2 SVGAGI. Trimming removed 5 bases from V and 5 bases from J, with 15 bases in between. The CDR3 loop is CASSNRQFKTEAFF. For the CDR3, the DNA is TGTGCCAGCAGTAACAGACAGTTCAAAACTGAAGCTTTCTTT.

This clone was seen just once. The rearrangement joins TRBV7-9 to TRBJ2-3; 14 bases match TRBD2. Germline CDR1 reads SEHNR; CDR2 reads FQNEAQ (reference sequence). Trimming at V came to 4 bases and at J to 4 bases, leaving 4 bases not matched to a gene. This CDR3 has 16 amino acids. CDR3 sequence reads: CASSWGTSGSADTQYF. The CDR3 DNA follows: TGTGCCAGCAGCTGGGGGACTAGCGGGAGTGCAGATACGCAGTATTTT.

V and J are TRBV5-1 and TRBJ2-1; 8 nucleotides line up with TRBD2. The CDR3 sequence is 17 residues long. V shed 0 bases, J shed 8 bases, and the junction held 13 bases outside the gene matches. Per germline, CDR1 SGHRS and CDR2 YFSETQ. As DNA, the CDR3 is TGCGCCAGCAGCTTGGTTGAAAGACTAGCGCGAAGGGATGAGCAGTTCTTC. This sequence encodes CASSLVERLARRDEQFF.

This clone showed up just a few times. Within the sample, other DNA sequences also encode this same CDR3. The genes are TRBV7-3 and TRBJ1-1, with no clear D. CDR1 is SGHTA and CDR2 is FQGTGA in the germline V gene. V was clipped by 5 bases and J by 3 bases, with 10 bases between them. The CDR3 totals 13 residues. CDR3 residues: CASSPGRDTEAFF. The DNA for the CDR3 is TGTGCCAGCAGCCCTGGGAGGGACACTGAAGCTTTCTTT.

The chain uses TRBV2 and TRBJ1-3; TRBD1 agrees at 8 bases. Germline V gene lookup returns CDR1 SNHLY and CDR2 FYNNEI. The CDR3 is 15 residues long. V was pared by 0 bases and J by 8 bases, with 6 bases of the junction left unmatched. CDR3 sequence reads: CASSEATGQGHTIYF. In DNA form, the CDR3 reads TGTGCCAGCAGTGAAGCGACCGGACAGGGTCACACCATATATTTT.

The chain couples TRBV6-5 to TRBJ1-2; 8 positions match TRBD1. The V and J ends lost 5 bases and 8 bases, in that order; junction bases with no gene match: 4. Germline assignment: CDR1 MNHEY and CDR2 SVGAGI. The CDR3 is 12 amino acids. This CDR3 is CASSRGQDGYTF. In nucleotides, the CDR3 is TGTGCCAGCAGTAGGGGACAGGACGGCTACACCTTC.

V and J are TRBV5-1 and TRBJ2-3; D is unclear. The V gene lost 3 bases and the J gene lost 2 bases, with 16 bases spanning the gap. The length of the CDR3 is 16 residues. Germline values: CDR1 SGHRS, CDR2 YFSETQ. The CDR3: CASSWLSRPFTDTQYF. DNA for the CDR3: TGCGCCAGCAGCTGGCTTTCGAGGCCGTTCACAGATACGCAGTATTTT.

This chain joins TRBV29-1 and TRBJ2-7, with D possibly being TRBD1 (6 bases). Germline V lookup: CDR1 SQVTM, CDR2 ANQGSEA. V lost 7 bases, J lost 2 bases, and 15 bases lay in between. The CDR3 is made up of 13 amino acids. CDR3 loop: CSALSGVPYEQYF. The CDR3 nucleotides are TGCAGCGCGCTTTCAGGGGTCCCCTACGAGCAGTACTTC.

This clone was picked up a small number of times. This same CDR3 is encoded by further DNA sequences in the sample. V gene TRBV4-3 combines with J gene TRBJ1-1; no definite D call. Germline assignment: CDR1 LGHNA and CDR2 YSLEER. CDR3 length equals 14 residues. Trimming removed 0 bases from V and 3 bases from J, with 8 bases in between. As DNA, the CDR3 is TGCGCCAGCAGCCAAGATGCAGGTTACACTGAAGCTTTCTTT. Translation gives CASSQDAGYTEAFF.

The V gene is TRBV5-1, the J gene TRBJ2-1; 10 positions match TRBD2. From germline, CDR1 is SGHRS and CDR2 YFSETQ. V shed 2 bases and J 5 bases; nucleotides not matched to a gene: 7. The length of the CDR3 is 16 residues. In DNA form, the CDR3 reads TGCGCCAGCAGCTTTGGTTTAGCGGGAGGTGACAATGAGCAGTTCTTC. It yields the protein CASSFGLAGGDNEQFF.

This sequence joins TRBV5-1 and TRBJ2-7; TRBD2 aligns across 8 bases. This CDR3 contains 14 residues. CDR1 and CDR2 from the germline V gene are SGHRS and YFSETQ. Unmatched junction bases numbered 6, after V lost 4 bases and J lost 3 bases. The CDR3 DNA follows: TGCGCCAGCAGCAGGACTAGCTCTAACTACGAGCAGTACTTC. It translates to CASSRTSSNYEQYF.

The chain couples TRBV4-3 to TRBJ1-1; D remains ambiguous. This CDR3 region has 12 residues. Trimming pared 0 bases from V and 11 bases from J, leaving 10 bases between. Germline assignment: CDR1 LGHNA and CDR2 YSLEER. The CDR3 coding sequence is TGCGCCAGCAGCCAAGAGGAGACGTTCGCTTTCTTT. Translating it yields CASSQEETFAFF.

The sample holds one count of this clone. The V gene is TRBV10-3, the J gene TRBJ2-7, with D perhaps matching TRBD1 (6 bases). This CDR3 contains 13 residues. V gave up 2 bases and J gave up 3 bases, with 8 bases separating them. From germline, CDR1 is ENHRY and CDR2 SYGVKD. As DNA, the CDR3 is TGTGCCATCAGTGAGACAGGGAACTACGAGCAGTACTTC. It translates to CAISETGNYEQYF.

Worth noting for this clone: The same CDR3 arises from other DNA sequences in this sample as well. This sequence joins TRBV5-1 and TRBJ1-1; TRBD1 might be the D (5 bases). The CDR3 contains 13 residues. CDR1 is SGHRS, CDR2 YFSETQ, per germline. Trimming left V 2 bases short and J 1 base short, with 6 bases between. The CDR3, as DNA: TGCGCCAGCAGCTTAAGGGGGAACACTGAAGCTTTCTTT. Translating gives CASSLRGNTEAFF.

The chain has TRBV9 and TRBJ2-3; 10 positions match TRBD2. The V segment lost 3 bases and the J segment 1 base; nucleotides outside the gene matches: 5. CDR3 length equals 16 residues. Germline V gene sequence: CDR1 SGDLS, CDR2 YYNGEE. The CDR3 nucleotides read TGTGCCAGCAGCGCCAAGCTAGCGGGGGGCACAGATACGCAGTATTTT. Its protein is CASSAKLAGGTDTQYF.

The chain has TRBV29-1 and TRBJ2-7, with D possibly being TRBD1 (5 bases). The germline V gene has CDR1 SQVTM and CDR2 ANQGSEA. The CDR3 has 12 residues. Deletions cut 5 bases from V and 3 bases from J, with 11 bases between. This CDR3 reads CSVTETDYEQYF. The CDR3 nucleotides read TGCAGCGTTACCGAGACAGACTACGAGCAGTACTTC.

This chain joins TRBV5-1 and TRBJ1-4; perhaps TRBD1 as D (6 bases). V lost 0 bases to trimming and J lost 7 bases, with 13 bases between them. CDR3 size: 15 residues. The V gene's germline CDR1 is SGHRS and CDR2 YFSETQ. The CDR3 region is CASSLARQASEKLFF. DNA for the CDR3: TGCGCCAGCAGCTTGGCCCGACAGGCTAGTGAAAAACTGTTTTTT.

The chain recombines TRBV7-9 with TRBJ1-5; 9 bases fit TRBD1. The CDR3 length is 15 residues. CDR1 is SEHNR, CDR2 FQNEAQ, per germline (reference sequence). V was pared by 4 bases and J by 4 bases, with 5 bases of the junction left unmatched. DNA of the CDR3: TGTGCCAGCAGCTCGACAGGGGGGCCGAATCAGCCCCAGCATTTT. It is translated as CASSSTGGPNQPQHF.

This clone was seen a few times. The chain recombines TRBV20-1 with TRBJ2-5; 7 bases map to TRBD1. The J call may be mistaken, given a closer DNA end match to TRBJ2-7. Germline values: CDR1 DFQATT, CDR2 SNEGSKA (reference sequence). The CDR3 sequence is 11 residues long. The CDR3 DNA reads TGCAGTGCTAGCGACAGGGCCGAGCAGTACTTC. Translated, it gives CSASDRAEQYF.

V is TRBV2 and J is TRBJ2-7; D perhaps matches TRBD2 (5 bases). The germline V and J ends were trimmed by 10 bases and 1 base, with 17 bases remaining between them. The germline V gene encodes CDR1 SNHLY and CDR2 FYNNEI. This CDR3 contains 14 residues. In DNA, the CDR3 is TGTGCCACCCAACCTGACGGACTTTCCTACGAGCAGTACTTC. This sequence encodes CATQPDGLSYEQYF.

This clone was seen more than once but under ten times. The chain couples TRBV6-1 to TRBJ2-1, with 8 bases that match TRBD1. This CDR3 region has 15 residues. With V trimmed by 6 bases and J by 1 base, 5 bases remained unmatched. Per the germline V gene, CDR1 is MNHNS and CDR2 is SASEGT. This CDR3 reads CASSGQGVSYNEQFF. The DNA of the CDR3 is TGTGCCAGCAGCGGACAGGGAGTATCCTACAATGAGCAGTTCTTC.

The chain recombines TRBV7-2 with TRBJ2-2; the match to TRBD2 covers 8 bases. The CDR3 loop spans 13 amino acids. Germline CDR1 and CDR2: SGHTA and FQGNSA. Here the CDR3 DNA reads TGTGCTACCAGGGCGGGGGGTCAAGGGGAGCTGTTTTTT. This encodes CATRAGGQGELFF.

CDR3 sequence reads: CSVRAGGGGGAEAFF. Here the CDR3 DNA reads TGCAGCGTTCGGGCAGGGGGCGGGGGCGGCGCTGAAGCTTTCTTT. The rearrangement uses TRBV29-1 and TRBJ1-1; 8 nucleotides line up with TRBD1. J lost 6 bases, V lost 5 bases, and 14 bases had no gene match. CDR1 is SQVTM, CDR2 ANQGSEA, per germline. CDR3 size: 15 residues.

The chain joins TRBV7-8 to TRBJ2-2, with D hard to call. V lost 3 bases to trimming and J lost 5 bases, with 13 bases between them. CDR1 and CDR2 (germline): SGHVS, FQNEAQ. The CDR3 contains 15 residues. The CDR3 DNA follows: TGTGCCAGCAGCTTTCCGACCCTAGTGACCGGGGAGCTGTTTTTT. Its protein product is CASSFPTLVTGELFF.

The chain has TRBV28 and TRBJ1-2; D gene uncertain. Germline V gene data show CDR1 as MDHEN and CDR2 as SYDVKM. V lost 8 bases and J 1 base, leaving 14 bases between the germline ends. This CDR3 region has 14 residues. Here the CDR3 reads CASHGSRHNYGYTF. For the CDR3, the DNA is TGTGCCAGCCATGGCAGTCGTCATAACTATGGCTACACCTTC.